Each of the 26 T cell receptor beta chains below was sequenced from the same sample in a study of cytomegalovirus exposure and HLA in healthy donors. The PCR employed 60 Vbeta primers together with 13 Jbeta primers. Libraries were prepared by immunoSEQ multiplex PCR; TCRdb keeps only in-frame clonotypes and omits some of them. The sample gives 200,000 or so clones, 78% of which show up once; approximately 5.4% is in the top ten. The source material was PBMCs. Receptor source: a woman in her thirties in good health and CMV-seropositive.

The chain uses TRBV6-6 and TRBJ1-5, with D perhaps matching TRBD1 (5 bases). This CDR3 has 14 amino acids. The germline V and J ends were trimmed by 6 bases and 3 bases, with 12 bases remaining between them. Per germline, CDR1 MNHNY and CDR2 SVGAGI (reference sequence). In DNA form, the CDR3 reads TGTGCCAGCAGGTCCGGGGGGTACAATCAGCCCCAGCATTTT. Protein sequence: CASRSGGYNQPQHF.

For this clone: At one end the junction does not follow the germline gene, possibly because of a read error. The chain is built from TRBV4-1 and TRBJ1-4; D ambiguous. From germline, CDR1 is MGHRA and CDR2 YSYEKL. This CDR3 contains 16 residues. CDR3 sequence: CASSKEAGLNNEKLFF. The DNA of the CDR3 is TGCGCCAGCAGCAAAGAGGCAGGACTGAATAATGAAAAACTGTTTTTT.

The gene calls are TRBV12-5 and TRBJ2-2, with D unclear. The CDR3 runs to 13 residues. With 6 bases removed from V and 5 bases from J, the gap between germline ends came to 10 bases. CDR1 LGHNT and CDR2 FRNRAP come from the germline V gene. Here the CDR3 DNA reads TGTGCTAGTGGGGCGGCACTTACCGGGGAGCTGTTTTTT. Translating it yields CASGAALTGELFF.

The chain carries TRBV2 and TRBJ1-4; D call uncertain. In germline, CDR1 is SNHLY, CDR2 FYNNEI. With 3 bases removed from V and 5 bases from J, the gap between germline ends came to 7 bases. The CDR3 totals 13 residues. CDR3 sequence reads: CASSDRRNEKLFF. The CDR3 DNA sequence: TGTGCCAGCAGTGATCGCAGAAATGAAAAACTGTTTTTT.

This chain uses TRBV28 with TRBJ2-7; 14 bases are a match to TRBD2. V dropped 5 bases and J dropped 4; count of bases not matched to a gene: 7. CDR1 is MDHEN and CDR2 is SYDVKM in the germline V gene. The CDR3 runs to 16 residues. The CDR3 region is CASSVPGTSGSYEQYF. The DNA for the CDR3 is TGTGCCAGCAGTGTTCCCGGGACTAGCGGGAGTTACGAGCAGTACTTC.

The CDR3 DNA reads TGTGCCAGCAGAATCGACTACCCAGATACGCAGTATTTT. This codes for CASRIDYPDTQYF. The chain employs TRBV28 and TRBJ2-3, with D possibly being TRBD2 (5 bases). This CDR3 region has 13 residues. The germline V gene encodes CDR1 MDHEN and CDR2 SYDVKM. Trimming shortened V by 6 bases and J by 4 bases, and 11 bases separated the two germline ends.

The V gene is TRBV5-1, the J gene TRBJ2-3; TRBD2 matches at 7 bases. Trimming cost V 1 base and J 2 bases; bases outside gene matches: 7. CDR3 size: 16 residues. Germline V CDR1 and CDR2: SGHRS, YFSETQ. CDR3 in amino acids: CASSLWKRGLTDTQYF. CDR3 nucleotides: TGCGCCAGCAGCTTGTGGAAGCGGGGACTCACAGATACGCAGTATTTT.

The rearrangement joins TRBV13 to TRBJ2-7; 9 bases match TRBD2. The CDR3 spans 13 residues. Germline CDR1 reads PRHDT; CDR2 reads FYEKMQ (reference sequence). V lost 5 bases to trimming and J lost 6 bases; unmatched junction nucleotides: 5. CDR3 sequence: CASSKTSGGEQYF. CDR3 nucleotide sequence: TGTGCCAGCAGCAAGACTAGCGGTGGCGAGCAGTACTTC. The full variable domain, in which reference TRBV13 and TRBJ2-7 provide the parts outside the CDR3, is AAGVIQSPRHLIKEKRETATLKCYPIPRHDTVYWYQQGPGQDPQFLISFYEKMQSDKGSIPDRFSAQQFSDYHSELNMSSLELGDSALYFCASSKTSGGEQYFGPGTRLTVT.

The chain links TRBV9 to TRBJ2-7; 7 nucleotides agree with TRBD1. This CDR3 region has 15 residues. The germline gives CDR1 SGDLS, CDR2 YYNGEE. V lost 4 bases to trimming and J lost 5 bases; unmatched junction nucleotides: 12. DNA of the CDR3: TGTGCCAGCAGCCCCCCAAACAGGGGAGACCACGAGCAGTACTTC. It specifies CASSPPNRGDHEQYF.

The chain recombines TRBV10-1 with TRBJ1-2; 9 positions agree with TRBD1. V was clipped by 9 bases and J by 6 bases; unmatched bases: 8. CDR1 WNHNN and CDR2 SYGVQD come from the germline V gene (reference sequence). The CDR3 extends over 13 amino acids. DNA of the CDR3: TGCGCCAGTTCAGCGGGACAGGGTCATGGCTACACCTTC. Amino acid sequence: CASSAGQGHGYTF.

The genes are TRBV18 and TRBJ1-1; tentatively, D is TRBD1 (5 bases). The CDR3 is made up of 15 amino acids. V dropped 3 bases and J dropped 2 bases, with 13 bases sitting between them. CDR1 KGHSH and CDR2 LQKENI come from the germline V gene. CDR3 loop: CASSPLGGENTEAFF. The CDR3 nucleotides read TGTGCCAGCTCACCGTTGGGGGGAGAAAACACTGAAGCTTTCTTT.

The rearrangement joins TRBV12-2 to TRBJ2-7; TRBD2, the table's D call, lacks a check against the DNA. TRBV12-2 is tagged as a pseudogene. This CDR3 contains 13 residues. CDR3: CAFRGGEPYEQYF. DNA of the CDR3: TGTGCCTTCCGCGGAGGGGAGCCCTACGAGCAGTACTTC.

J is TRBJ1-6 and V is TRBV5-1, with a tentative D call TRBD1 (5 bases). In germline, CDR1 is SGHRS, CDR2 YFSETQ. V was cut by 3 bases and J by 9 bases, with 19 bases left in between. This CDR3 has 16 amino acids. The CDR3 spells CASSSTVGGVSSPLHF. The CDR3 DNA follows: TGCGCCAGCAGCTCGACCGTGGGAGGGGTGAGTTCACCCCTCCACTTT.

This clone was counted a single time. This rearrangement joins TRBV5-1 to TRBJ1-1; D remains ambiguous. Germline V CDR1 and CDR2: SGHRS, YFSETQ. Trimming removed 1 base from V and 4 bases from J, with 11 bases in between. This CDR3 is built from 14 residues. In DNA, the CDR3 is TGCGCCAGCAGCTTGCTAGGCGAGGGCACTGAAGCTTTCTTT. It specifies CASSLLGEGTEAFF.

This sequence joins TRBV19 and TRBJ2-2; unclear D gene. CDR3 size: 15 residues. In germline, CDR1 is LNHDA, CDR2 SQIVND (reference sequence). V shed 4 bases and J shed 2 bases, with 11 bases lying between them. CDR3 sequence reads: CASSTTSLNTGELFF. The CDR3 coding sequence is TGTGCCAGTAGTACGACAAGTCTAAACACCGGGGAGCTGTTTTTT. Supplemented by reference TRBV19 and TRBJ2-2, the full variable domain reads DGGITQSPKYLFRKEGQNVTLSCEQNLNHDAMYWYRQDPGQGLRLIYYSQIVNDFQKGDIAEGYSVSREKKESFPLTVTSAQKNPTAFYLCASSTTSLNTGELFFGEGSRLTVL.

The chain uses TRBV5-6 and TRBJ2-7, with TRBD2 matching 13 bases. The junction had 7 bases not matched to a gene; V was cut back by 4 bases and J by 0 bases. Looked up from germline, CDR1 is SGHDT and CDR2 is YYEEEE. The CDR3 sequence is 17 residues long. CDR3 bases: TGTGCCAGCAGCCGCGGACTAGCGGGAGCCACCTCCTACGAGCAGTACTTC. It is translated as CASSRGLAGATSYEQYF.

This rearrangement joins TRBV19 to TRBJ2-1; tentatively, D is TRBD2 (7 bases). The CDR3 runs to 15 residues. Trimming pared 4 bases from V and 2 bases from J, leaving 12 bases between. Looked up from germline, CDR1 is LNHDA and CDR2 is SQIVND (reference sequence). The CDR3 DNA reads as TGTGCCAGTAGTAGACAGGCGGGGGCCTACAATGAGCAGTTCTTC. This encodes CASSRQAGAYNEQFF. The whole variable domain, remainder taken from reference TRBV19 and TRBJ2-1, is DGGITQSPKYLFRKEGQNVTLSCEQNLNHDAMYWYRQDPGQGLRLIYYSQIVNDFQKGDIAEGYSVSREKKESFPLTVTSAQKNPTAFYLCASSRQAGAYNEQFFGPGTRLTVL.

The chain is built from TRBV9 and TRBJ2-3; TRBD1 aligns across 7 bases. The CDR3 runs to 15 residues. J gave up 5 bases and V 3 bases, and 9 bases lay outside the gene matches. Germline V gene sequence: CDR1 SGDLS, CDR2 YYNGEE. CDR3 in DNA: TGTGCCAGCAGCGCCCGGCCCTACAGGGGAGATACGCAGTATTTT. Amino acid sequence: CASSARPYRGDTQYF.

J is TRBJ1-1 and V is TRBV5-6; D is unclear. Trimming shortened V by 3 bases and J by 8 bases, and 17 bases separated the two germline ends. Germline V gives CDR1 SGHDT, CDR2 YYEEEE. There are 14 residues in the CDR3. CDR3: CASSSDDDGVEAFF. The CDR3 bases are TGTGCCAGCAGCTCGGACGACGACGGGGTGGAAGCTTTCTTT.

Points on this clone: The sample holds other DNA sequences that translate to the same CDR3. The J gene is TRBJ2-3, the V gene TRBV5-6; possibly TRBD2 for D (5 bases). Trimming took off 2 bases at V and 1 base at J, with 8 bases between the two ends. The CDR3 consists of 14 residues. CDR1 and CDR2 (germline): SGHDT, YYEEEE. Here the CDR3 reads CASSFGRGTDTQYF. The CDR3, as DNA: TGTGCCAGCAGCTTCGGGCGGGGCACAGATACGCAGTATTTT.

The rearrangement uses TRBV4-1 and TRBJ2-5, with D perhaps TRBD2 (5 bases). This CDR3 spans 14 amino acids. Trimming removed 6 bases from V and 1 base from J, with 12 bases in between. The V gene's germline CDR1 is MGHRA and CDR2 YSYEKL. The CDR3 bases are TGCGCCAGCAGTCCGCACGAGGGCCAAGAGACCCAGTACTTC. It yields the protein CASSPHEGQETQYF.

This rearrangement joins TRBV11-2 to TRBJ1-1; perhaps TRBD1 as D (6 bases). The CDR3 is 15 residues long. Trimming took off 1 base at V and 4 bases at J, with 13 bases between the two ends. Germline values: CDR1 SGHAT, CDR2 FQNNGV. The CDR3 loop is CASSLVLGGRTEAFF. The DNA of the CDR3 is TGTGCCAGCAGCTTAGTACTCGGGGGGCGCACTGAAGCTTTCTTT.

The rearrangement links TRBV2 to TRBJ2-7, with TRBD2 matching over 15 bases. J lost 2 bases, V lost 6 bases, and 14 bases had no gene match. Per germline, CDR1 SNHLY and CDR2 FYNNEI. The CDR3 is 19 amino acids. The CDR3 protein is CASRPGGLAGGPRAYEQYF. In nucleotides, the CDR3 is TGTGCCAGCAGACCGGGGGGACTAGCGGGAGGACCCAGGGCCTACGAGCAGTACTTC.

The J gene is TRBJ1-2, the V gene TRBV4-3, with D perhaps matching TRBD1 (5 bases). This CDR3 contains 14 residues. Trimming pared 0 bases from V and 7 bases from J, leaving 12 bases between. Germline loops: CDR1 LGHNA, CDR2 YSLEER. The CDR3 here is CASSQDTGGLGYTF. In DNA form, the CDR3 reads TGCGCCAGCAGCCAAGATACAGGAGGGCTTGGCTACACCTTC.

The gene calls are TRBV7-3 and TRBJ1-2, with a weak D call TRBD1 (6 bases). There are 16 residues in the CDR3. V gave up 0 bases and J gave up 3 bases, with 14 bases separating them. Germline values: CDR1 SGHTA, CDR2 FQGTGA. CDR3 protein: CASSLTEEGGDYGYTF. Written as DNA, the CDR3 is TGTGCCAGCAGCTTAACTGAGGAGGGGGGGGACTATGGCTACACCTTC.

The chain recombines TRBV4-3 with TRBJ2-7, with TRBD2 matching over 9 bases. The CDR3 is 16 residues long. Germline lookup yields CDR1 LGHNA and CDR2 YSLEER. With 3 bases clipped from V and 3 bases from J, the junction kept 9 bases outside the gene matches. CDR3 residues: CASSQVVSGGIYEQYF. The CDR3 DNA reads TGCGCCAGCAGCCAGGTCGTTAGCGGGGGAATCTACGAGCAGTACTTC.